This record looks at one T cell receptor beta chain sequence and its context. This clonotype showed up just a few times. The clone's antigen remains unknown. No much larger clone is present one base from it, and per-base qualities are unavailable. The data originate from a study of Graves' ophthalmopathy and Graves' hyperthyroidism (dated by TCRdb to about 2018). General notes on the study: Peripheral blood was collected at initial diagnosis, before any treatment. The study used TCR beta repertoire signatures to distinguish Graves' ophthalmopathy from Graves' hyperthyroidism and to predict progression to ophthalmopathy. In total, 135 blood samples were TCR-sequenced: fewer than 50 ophthalmopathy, roughly 77 hyperthyroidism and approximately 17 hyperthyroidism-to-ophthalmopathy patients. To explore V-J signatures that distinguish ophthalmopathy from hyperthyroidism, a discovery set of around 100 patients was enrolled, made up of 40 to 45 with ophthalmopathy and 55 to 65 with stable hyperthyroidism. The independent validation cohort included 18 to 20 hyperthyroidism patients plus 17 patients who later progressed from hyperthyroidism to ophthalmopathy. In six hyperthyroidism patients, T-cell repertoires of thyroid tissue and blood were compared. Following sample collection, hyperthyroidism patients were given methimazole at a starting dose of 30 mg daily, and ophthalmopathy patients were given high-dose intravenous methylprednisolone.

Broader findings and caveats from the paper: No statistical method was used to set the sample size in advance, and the investigators knew which group each participant was assigned to. The 13-signature model separated ophthalmopathy from stable hyperthyroidism with roughly 88% sensitivity and approximately 83% specificity in cross-validation, and 80%/75% in the test set. In validation, the model predicted ophthalmopathy progression with roughly 68% sensitivity and 72.22% specificity; about a dozen predicted patients were CT-confirmed with GO in a median of about 6.1 months. Most expanded thyroid clonotypes with a frequency above 0.001 also appeared in blood, which suggests that blood repertoires may reflect the immune response in the thyroid.

CDR1 and CDR2 (SGHVS, FQNEAQ) derive from the germline V gene. At the junction V is shortened by 8 bases and J by 0 bases; bases outside the gene matches: 11. The CDR3 sequence holds 16 residues, the cysteine and phenylalanine included. Just CDR3 DNA is preserved here, 48 bases in frame from base 1. For repertoire sequencing, TCR beta CDR3 regions were amplified from RNA transcripts. A first-round RT-PCR used HTBI primers with the Qiagen OneStep RT-PCR kit, followed by a second-round multiplex PCR, size selection and purification. Libraries were sequenced on an Illumina HiSeq2000 using paired-end 100 bp reads. The paper's processing steps were these. SOAPnuke was used for read processing, and reads with adapters, uncalled bases, a mean Phred below 15, or no exact constant-primer or identifier match were discarded. COPE v1.2.5 was used to merge high-quality paired reads. Unique nucleotide sequences were defined as clonotypes and aligned to IMGT TRB V, D and J references using MiTCR v1.1. Only V-J combinations with frequency above 0.0001 were analysed, covering more than 99% of repertoires. For each V-J combination, a TCR clonal expansion and chaos score was defined as F50 clonal expansion divided by the chaos observed in the TCRdist matrix. Welch's t-statistics and random forest were used to narrow the features down to over ten V-J combinations, which were then fed into a naive Bayes classifier. Thyroid-blood repertoire similarity was quantified with the Morisita-Horn index. The raw public reads went through TCRdb reprocessing: fastp at Q25, MiXCR clone calling, in-frame beta chains kept. Entries that share a CDR3 protein sequence are merged under the most common genes and DNA. These V and J calls are TCRdb output, not the study's own analysis. The sample records about 240,000 distinct CDR3 sequences, around 50% of which are singletons. Less than 50% of the sample rests with the top ten.

The ophthalmopathy patients had moderately to severely active disease, with a Clinical Activity Score of 3 or higher, a NOSPECS grade of 4 or higher, and a disease duration of less than 3 months. Patients with other autoimmune diseases, uncontrolled infections, pregnancy or lactation were excluded. Diagnosis was based on clinical symptoms, serum thyroxine, TRAb, thyroid ultrasound and orbital computed tomography. Ficoll-Paque density gradient centrifugation was used to isolate PBMCs from approximately 10 ml of fresh peripheral blood. Trizol reagent was used to extract the total RNA, and its quality was then checked on an Agilent 2100 Bioanalyzer.

The receptor was derived from an adult man with Graves' ophthalmopathy. The specimen sequenced was peripheral blood. The rearrangement joined TRBV7-8 to TRBJ2-5, and 8 junction bases match TRBD2. The sequence in DNA is TGTGCCAGCCGGGCACTAGCGGCACTTAACCAAGAGACCCAGTACTTC. This yields the protein CASRALAALNQETQYF.